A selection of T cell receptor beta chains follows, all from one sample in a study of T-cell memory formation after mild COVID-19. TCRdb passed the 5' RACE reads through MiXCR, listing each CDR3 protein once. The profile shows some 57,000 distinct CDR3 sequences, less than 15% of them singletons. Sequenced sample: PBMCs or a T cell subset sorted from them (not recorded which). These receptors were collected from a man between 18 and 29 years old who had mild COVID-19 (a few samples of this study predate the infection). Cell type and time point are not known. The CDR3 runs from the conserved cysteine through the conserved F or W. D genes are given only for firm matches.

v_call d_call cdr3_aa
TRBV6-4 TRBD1 CACTTGDRTEAFF
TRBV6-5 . CASTETSYNEQFF
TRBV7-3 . CASSLTTWNEQFF
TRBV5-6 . CASSLVRRDEKLFF
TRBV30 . CAWDEGRTEAFF
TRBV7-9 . CASSPPYILAKNIQYF
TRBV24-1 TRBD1 CATSDTGQGLNQPQHF
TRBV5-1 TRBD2 CASRPGTRGFGQYF
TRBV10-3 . CAISESTGRTQYF
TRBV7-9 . CASSRTDEKLFF
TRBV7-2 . CASSLERTSSSTDTQYF
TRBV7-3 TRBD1 CASSSQGAQDTQYF
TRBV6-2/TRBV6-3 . CATSGHDTYEQYF
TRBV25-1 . CASSESNRAIDNQPQHF
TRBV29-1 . CSGQGGGGAAFF
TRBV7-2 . CASSFWGGSNQPQHF
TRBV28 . CASSPAGSPLHF
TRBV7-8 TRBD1 CASSPRDRSGYSNQPQHF
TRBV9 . CASSPPAGNVDTIYF
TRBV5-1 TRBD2 CASSQRTSSGGWTDTQYF
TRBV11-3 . CASSRDIRRAFF
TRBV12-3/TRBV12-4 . CASRTVGAFRTQYF
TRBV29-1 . CSVVVGAGTQYF
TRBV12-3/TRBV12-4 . CASTSSGGMSANEKLFF
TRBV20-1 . CSARDLGITDTQYF
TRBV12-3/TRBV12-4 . CASKLDPRSTEAFF
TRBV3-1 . CASSHSGGEKLFF
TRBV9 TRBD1 CASSATGGREKLFF